The source of this T cell receptor beta chain is a study of CD4+ T cells in melanoma. Regarding the study as a whole: Diverse differentiation states were reported for melanoma neoantigen-specific CD4+ T cells. A reported correlation linked neoantigen-specific CD4+ T cells to CD8+, macrophage and B cell function.

V lost 6 bases, J lost 0 bases, and 15 bases lay in between. There are 16 residues in the CDR3. Germline V lookup: CDR1 MNHNY, CDR2 SVGAGI (reference sequence). Sequencing was performed with immunoSEQ multiplex PCR; in TCRdb, only in-frame clones are kept and a portion is missing. The sample yields 110,000 to 150,000 clones, roughly 91% seen once. Note on this clone: Its antigen is still unknown.

The chain couples TRBV6-6 to TRBJ1-3; D gene uncertain. The TCR originated in a human donor with melanoma. CDR3 sequence: CASRTDGISSGNTIYF. The DNA for the CDR3 is TGTGCCAGCAGAACGGACGGGATTAGCTCTGGAAACACCATATATTTT.